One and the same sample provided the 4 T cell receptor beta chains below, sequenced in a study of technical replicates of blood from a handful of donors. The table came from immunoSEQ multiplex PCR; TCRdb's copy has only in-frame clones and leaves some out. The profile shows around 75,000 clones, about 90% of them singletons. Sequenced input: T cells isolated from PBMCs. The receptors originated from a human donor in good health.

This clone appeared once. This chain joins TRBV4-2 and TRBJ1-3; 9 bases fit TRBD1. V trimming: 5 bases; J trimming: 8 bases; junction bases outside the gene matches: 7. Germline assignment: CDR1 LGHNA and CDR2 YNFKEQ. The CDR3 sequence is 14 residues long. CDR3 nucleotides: TGTGCCAGCAGCTACCGACAGGGGGAGGACACCATATATTTT. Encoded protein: CASSYRQGEDTIYF.

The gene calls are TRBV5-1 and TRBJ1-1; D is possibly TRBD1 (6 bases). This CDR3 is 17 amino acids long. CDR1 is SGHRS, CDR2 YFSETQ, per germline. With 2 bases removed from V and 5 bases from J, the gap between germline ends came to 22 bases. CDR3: CASSLRPGQSRGTEAFF. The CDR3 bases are TGCGCCAGCAGCTTAAGACCGGGACAATCTAGGGGTACTGAAGCTTTCTTT.

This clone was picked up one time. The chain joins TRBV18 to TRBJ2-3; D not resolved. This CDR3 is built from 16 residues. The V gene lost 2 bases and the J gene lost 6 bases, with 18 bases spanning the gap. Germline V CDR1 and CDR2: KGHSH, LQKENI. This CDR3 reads CASSPAGNLGDDTQYF. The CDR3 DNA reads TGTGCCAGCTCACCAGCAGGAAATCTGGGCGACGATACGCAGTATTTT.

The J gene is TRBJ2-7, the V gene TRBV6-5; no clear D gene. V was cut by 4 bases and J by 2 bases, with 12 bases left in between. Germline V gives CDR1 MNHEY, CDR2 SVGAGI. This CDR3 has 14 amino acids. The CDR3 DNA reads TGTGCCAGCAGTTCCCCGGTAGAGACCTACGAGCAGTACTTC. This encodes CASSSPVETYEQYF.